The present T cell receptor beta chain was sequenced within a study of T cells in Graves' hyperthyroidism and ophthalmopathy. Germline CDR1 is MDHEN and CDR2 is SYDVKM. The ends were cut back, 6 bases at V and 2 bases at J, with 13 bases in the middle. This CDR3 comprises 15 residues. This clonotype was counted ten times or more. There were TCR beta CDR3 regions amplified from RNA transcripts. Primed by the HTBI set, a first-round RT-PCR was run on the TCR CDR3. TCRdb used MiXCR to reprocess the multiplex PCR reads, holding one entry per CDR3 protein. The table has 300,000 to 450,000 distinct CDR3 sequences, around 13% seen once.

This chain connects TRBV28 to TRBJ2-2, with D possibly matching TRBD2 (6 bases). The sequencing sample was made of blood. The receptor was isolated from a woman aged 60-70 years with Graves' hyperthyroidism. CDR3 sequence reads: CASSPGLFNTGELFF. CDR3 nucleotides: TGTGCCAGCAGCCCCGGACTATTTAACACCGGGGAGCTGTTTTTT.